The 5 T cell receptor beta chains reported below all come from one sample, sequenced in a study of T cell responses to AZD1222 COVID-19 vaccine (dated by TCRdb to 2020 to 2022). The library was obtained by the immunoSEQ multiplex PCR assay. This is the immuneACCESS table as TCRdb keeps it, with only in-frame sequences that have V and J called. A part of the clones is gone; compared with another copy, unresolved V genes explain less than half, and the rest is unexplained. The sample has some 150,000 clones on record, approximately 91% of them singletons. The top ten clonotypes cover less than 2.5% of the sample. This sample's time point label indicates: about 28 days (+/-7) after the second vaccine dose. The sample was peripheral blood, taken 28 days after the second AZD1222 dose. Receptor source: an adult who received the AZD1222 COVID-19 vaccine.

The chain recombines TRBV7-9 with TRBJ1-4; unclear D gene. Germline values: CDR1 SEHNR, CDR2 FQNEAQ (reference sequence). This CDR3 spans 14 amino acids. V dropped 5 bases and J dropped 4 bases, with 11 bases sitting between them. Here the CDR3 reads CASSPGRSNEKLFF. CDR3 DNA: TGTGCCAGCAGCCCCGGGAGAAGTAATGAAAAACTGTTTTTT.

The CDR3 is CASSIVGRQLMKNTEAFF. CDR3 DNA sequence: TGTGCCAGTAGTATAGTCGGTCGACAGTTAATGAAGAACACTGAAGCTTTCTTT. The chain uses TRBV19 and TRBJ1-1, with D tentatively TRBD1 (5 bases). CDR3 length: 18 amino acids. The germline V and J ends were trimmed by 1 base and 1 base, with 19 bases remaining between them. Germline CDR1 and CDR2: LNHDA and SQIVND (reference sequence).

This chain links TRBV5-6 with TRBJ1-6; a possible D gene is TRBD1 (5 bases). The germline gives CDR1 SGHDT, CDR2 YYEEEE. Trimming left V 4 bases short and J 6 bases short, with 8 bases between. The CDR3 sequence is 13 residues long. CDR3 in amino acids: CASSQGLNSPLHF. The CDR3 nucleotides are TGTGCCAGCAGCCAGGGCCTTAATTCACCCCTCCACTTT.

The chain links TRBV24-1 to TRBJ1-2; no reliable D call. Germline-derived CDR1 and CDR2 are KGHDR and SFDVKD. The CDR3 has 12 residues. Trimming removed 3 bases at V and 8 bases at J, with 9 bases between. The CDR3 sequence is CATSDPGGGYTF. In DNA form, the CDR3 reads TGTGCCACCAGTGATCCCGGAGGGGGCTACACCTTC.

The CDR3 here is CASSFRQASRNTEAFF. Here the CDR3 DNA reads TGTGCCAGCAGCTTTAGACAGGCCTCGAGGAACACTGAAGCTTTCTTT. The genes are TRBV5-6 and TRBJ1-1; D is perhaps TRBD1 (6 bases). Germline V gives CDR1 SGHDT, CDR2 YYEEEE. V dropped 2 bases and J dropped 1 base, with 15 bases sitting between them. The CDR3 length is 16 residues.